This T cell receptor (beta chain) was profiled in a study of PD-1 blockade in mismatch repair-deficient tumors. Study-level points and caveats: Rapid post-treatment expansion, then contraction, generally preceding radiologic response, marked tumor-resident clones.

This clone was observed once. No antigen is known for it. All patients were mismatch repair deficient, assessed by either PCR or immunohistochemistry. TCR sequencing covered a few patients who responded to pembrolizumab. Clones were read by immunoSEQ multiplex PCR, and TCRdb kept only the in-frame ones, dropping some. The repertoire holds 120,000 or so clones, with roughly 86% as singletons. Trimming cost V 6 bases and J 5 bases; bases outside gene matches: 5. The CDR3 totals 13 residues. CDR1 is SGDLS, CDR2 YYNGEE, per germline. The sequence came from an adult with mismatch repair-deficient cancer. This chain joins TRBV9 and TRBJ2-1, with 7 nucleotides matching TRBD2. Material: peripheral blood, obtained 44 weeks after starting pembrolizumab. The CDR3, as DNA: TGTGCCAGCACTAGCGGAAACCACAATGAGCAGTTCTTC. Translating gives CASTSGNHNEQFF.